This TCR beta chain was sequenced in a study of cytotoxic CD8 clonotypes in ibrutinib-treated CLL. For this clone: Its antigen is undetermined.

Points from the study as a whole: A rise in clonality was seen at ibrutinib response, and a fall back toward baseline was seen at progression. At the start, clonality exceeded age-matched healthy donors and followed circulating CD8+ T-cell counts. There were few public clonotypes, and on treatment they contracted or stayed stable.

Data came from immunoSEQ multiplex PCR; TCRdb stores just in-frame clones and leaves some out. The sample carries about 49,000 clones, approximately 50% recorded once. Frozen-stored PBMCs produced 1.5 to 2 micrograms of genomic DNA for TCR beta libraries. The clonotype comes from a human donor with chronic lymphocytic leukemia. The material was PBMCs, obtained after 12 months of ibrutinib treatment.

DNA for the CDR3: TGTGCCAGCAGCCAACTGGGACAAGTGAACACTGAAGCTTTCTTT. Its protein is CASSQLGQVNTEAFF. J is TRBJ1-1 and V is TRBV2; the D gene is possibly TRBD1 (6 bases). V was trimmed by 6 bases and J by 0 bases, leaving 14 bases between them. The V gene's germline CDR1 is SNHLY and CDR2 FYNNEI. This CDR3 is 15 amino acids long.